This T cell receptor beta chain stems from a study of CD8+CD57+ T cells in acquired aplastic anemia. At the level of the study: CD4+ cells from healthy donors averaged roughly 10 million reads. Findings of the study overall: In common between the patients and the controls were twenty-nine CD8+ CDR3 sequences. No significant difference in CD8+ Simpson's diversity was found between patients and controls.

With regard to this clonotype: No antigen is known for it.

TCR beta VDJ and CDR3 profiling used genomic DNA as template. Each CDR3 protein gets one entry after TCRdb re-called the reads with MiXCR. Of 150,000 to 200,000 distinct CDR3 sequences listed, around 40% are singletons. Germline V gene data show CDR1 as MGHDK and CDR2 as SYGVNS. With V trimmed by 7 bases and J by 3 bases, 8 bases remained unmatched. The CDR3 has 15 residues. The rearrangement links TRBV25-1 to TRBJ2-3; the match to TRBD2 covers 9 bases. The specimen was sorted CD4+, CD8+, or CD8+CD57+ T cells (not recorded which) from PBMCs. The origin of this receptor is a human donor in good health. The chain's CDR3 is CASTGSGRQTDTQYF. In DNA form, the CDR3 reads TGTGCCAGCACTGGGAGCGGGAGGCAAACAGATACGCAGTATTTT.